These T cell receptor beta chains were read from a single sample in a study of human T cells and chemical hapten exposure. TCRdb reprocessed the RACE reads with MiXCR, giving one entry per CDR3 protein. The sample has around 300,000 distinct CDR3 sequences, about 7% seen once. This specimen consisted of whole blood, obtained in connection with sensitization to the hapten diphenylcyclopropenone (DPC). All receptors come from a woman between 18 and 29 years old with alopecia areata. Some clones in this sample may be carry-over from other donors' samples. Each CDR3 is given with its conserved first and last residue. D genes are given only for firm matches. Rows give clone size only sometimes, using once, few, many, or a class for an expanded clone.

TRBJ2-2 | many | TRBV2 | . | TGTGCCAGCACCGGCACCGGGGAGCTGTTTTTT | CASTGTGELFF
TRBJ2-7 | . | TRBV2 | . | TGTGCCAGCAGTGAATACAGGGCCCCCGAGCAGTACTTC | CASSEYRAPEQYF
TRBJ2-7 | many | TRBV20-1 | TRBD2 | TGCAGTGCCGCCAACGGGGGGAAAGTCGACGAGCAGTACTTC | CSAANGGKVDEQYF
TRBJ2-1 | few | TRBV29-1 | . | TGCAGCGTAGGAGATGGGGGGACGAATGAGCAGTTCTTC | CSVGDGGTNEQFF
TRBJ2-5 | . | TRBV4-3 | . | TGCGCCAGCAGCCAGACTAGTGTCGAGACCCAGTACTTC | CASSQTSVETQYF
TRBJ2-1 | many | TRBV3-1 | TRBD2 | TGTGCCAGCAGCCAAGATCGGGCTAGCGGGGGGGTAATTCACAATGAGCAGTTCTTC | CASSQDRASGGVIHNEQFF
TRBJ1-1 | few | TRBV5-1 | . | TGCGCCAGCAGCTCACTACCGGGGGAGGGGACTGAAGCTTTCTTT | CASSSLPGEGTEAFF
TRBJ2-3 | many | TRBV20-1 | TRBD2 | TGCAGTGCTAGAGATAAGGCTAGCGGGGTTATAGATACGCAGTATTTT | CSARDKASGVIDTQYF
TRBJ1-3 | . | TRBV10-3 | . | TGTGCCATCAGTGAAGCGGACAGCTCTGGAAACACCATATATTTT | CAISEADSSGNTIYF
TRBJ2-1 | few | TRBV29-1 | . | TGCAGCGTTTGGCTTTTCGCAGAGAATGAGCAGTTCTTC | CSVWLFAENEQFF
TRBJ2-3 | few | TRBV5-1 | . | TGCGCCAGCAGCCAGGATGGGGGCACAGATACGCAGTATTTT | CASSQDGGTDTQYF
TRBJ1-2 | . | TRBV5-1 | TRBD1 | TGCGCCAGCAGCCTGGGGGACAGGAGCTATGGCTACACCTTC | CASSLGDRSYGYTF
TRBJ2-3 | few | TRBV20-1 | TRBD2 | TGCAGTGCAGTTAGCGGGGAGGGCACAGATACGCAGTATTTT | CSAVSGEGTDTQYF
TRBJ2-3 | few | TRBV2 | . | TGTGCCAGCAGTGATATGGCGGCTAGCACAGATACGCAGTATTTT | CASSDMAASTDTQYF
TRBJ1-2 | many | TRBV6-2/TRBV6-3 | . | TGTGCCAGCAGTTACCGGGACAACTATGGCTACACCTTC | CASSYRDNYGYTF
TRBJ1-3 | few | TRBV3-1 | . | TGTGCCAGCAGCCAAGAGGGTCCTTCAAACACCATATATTTT | CASSQEGPSNTIYF
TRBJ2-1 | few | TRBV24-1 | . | TGTGCCACTGGATCAGGGCCACTCTCCTACAATGAGCAGTTCTTC | CATGSGPLSYNEQFF
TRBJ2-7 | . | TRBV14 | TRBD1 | TGTGCCAGCAGGGATACCGGGACAGGGGGCGAGCAGTACTTC | CASRDTGTGGEQYF
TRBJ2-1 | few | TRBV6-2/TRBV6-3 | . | TGTGCCAGCACAGCACAAGCGACGAATGAGCAGTTCTTC | CASTAQATNEQFF
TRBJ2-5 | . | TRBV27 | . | TGTGCCACCGGAGCGCTCGTGCCGGGGGCCCCAGGGGAGACCCAGTACTTC | CATGALVPGAPGETQYF
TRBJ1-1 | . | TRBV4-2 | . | TGTGCCAGCAGCCAAGAAGGTCGAGAGGTGAACACTGAAGCTTTCTTT | CASSQEGREVNTEAFF
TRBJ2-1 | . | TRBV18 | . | TGTGCCAGCTCATCAGACGGGCTGGGTGAGCAGTTCTTC | CASSSDGLGEQFF
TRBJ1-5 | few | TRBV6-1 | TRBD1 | TGTGCCAGCAGTGAAGTACGGGACAGCTATAGCAATCAGCCCCAGCATTTT | CASSEVRDSYSNQPQHF
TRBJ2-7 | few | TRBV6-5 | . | TGTGCCAGCAGTTACTCCGCAGGTTACTCCTACGAGCAGTACTTC | CASSYSAGYSYEQYF
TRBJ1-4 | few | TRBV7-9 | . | TGTGCCAGCAGCCACAAGCTTGCAACTAATGAAAAACTGTTTTTT | CASSHKLATNEKLFF